Below, 8 T cell receptor beta chains from the same sample are listed, as sequenced in a study of blood T cell repertoires in COVID-19. The method was immunoSEQ multiplex PCR; TCRdb's version includes in-frame clones alone and lacks a portion of them. The sample includes some 530,000 clones, 80% to 90% of them seen just once. The material sequenced was peripheral blood. The receptor set was obtained from a human donor in a cohort sampled during active COVID-19.

The chain has TRBV5-4 and TRBJ2-1, with a possible D match to TRBD2 (5 bases). Between the trimmed V and J ends, which lost 4 bases and 4 bases, there was a span of 12 bases. Germline CDR1 SGHNT, CDR2 YYREEE (reference sequence). This CDR3 comprises 14 residues. CDR3 protein: CASSPSTGYNEQFF. CDR3 nucleotide sequence: TGTGCCAGCAGCCCTTCGACGGGGTACAATGAGCAGTTCTTC.

The chain has TRBV5-8 and TRBJ1-6; 9 bases are a match to TRBD1. CDR1 and CDR2 from the germline V gene are SGHTS and YDEGEE. CDR3 length equals 15 residues. J was trimmed by 10 bases and V by 2 bases; bases with no gene match: 7. As DNA, the CDR3 is TGTGCCAGCAGCTTAGGGACAGGGCTGAAATCACCCCTCCACTTT. This sequence encodes CASSLGTGLKSPLHF.

This clone has only a few counts. The chain carries TRBV30 and TRBJ1-4, with a tentative D call TRBD1 (5 bases). The CDR3 length is 14 residues. Germline CDR1 GTSNPN, CDR2 SVGIG (reference sequence). V was cut by 4 bases and J by 2 bases, with 11 bases left in between. Here the CDR3 DNA reads TGTGCCTGGAATAACGGGGGGACTAATGAAAAACTGTTTTTT. Amino acid sequence: CAWNNGGTNEKLFF.

This chain joins TRBV6-2 or TRBV6-3 and TRBJ2-7; 9 bases fit TRBD1. This CDR3 contains 15 residues. Looked up from germline, CDR1 is MNHEY and CDR2 is SVGEGT. Trimming at V came to 2 bases and at J to 4 bases, leaving 6 bases not matched to a gene. The CDR3 sequence is CASSYHATGGYEQYF. CDR3 coding DNA: TGTGCCAGCAGTTACCACGCGACAGGGGGATACGAGCAGTACTTC.

This clone is a singleton in its sample. The chain recombines TRBV4-1 with TRBJ1-5, with TRBD1 identical over 12 bases. The germline V gene encodes CDR1 MGHRA and CDR2 YSYEKL. This CDR3 spans 18 amino acids. Unmatched junction bases numbered 6, after V lost 1 base and J lost 2 bases. The CDR3 loop reads CASSQGSGQGAGNQPQHF. The CDR3 DNA follows: TGCGCCAGCAGCCAAGGTTCGGGACAGGGGGCAGGCAATCAGCCCCAGCATTTT.

This clone occurred once. The chain combines TRBV5-5 with TRBJ1-1; D is unclear. Per germline, CDR1 SGHKS and CDR2 YYEKEE (reference sequence). The CDR3 is 15 residues long. Trimming removed 4 bases at V and 2 bases at J, with 15 bases between. The CDR3 DNA reads TGTGCCAGCAGCGACGATGGGAGAGGAAACACTGAAGCTTTCTTT. Amino acid sequence: CASSDDGRGNTEAFF. The full variable domain, rest sourced from reference TRBV5-5 and TRBJ1-1, is DAGVTQSPTHLIKTRGQQVTLRCSPISGHKSVSWYQQVLGQGPQFIFQYYEKEERGRGNFPDRFSARQFPNYSSELNVNALLLGDSALYLCASSDDGRGNTEAFFGQGTRLTVV.

V is TRBV28 and J is TRBJ2-7, with 10 bases matching TRBD2. With V trimmed by 3 bases and J by 1 base, 12 bases remained unmatched. The CDR3 is 18 amino acids. CDR1 MDHEN and CDR2 SYDVKM come from the germline V gene. This CDR3 is CASSFPWASGSLSYEQYF. CDR3 in DNA: TGTGCCAGCAGTTTCCCGTGGGCTAGCGGGAGTTTGTCCTACGAGCAGTACTTC. Based on the CDR3 plus reference TRBV28 and TRBJ2-7, the full variable domain is DVKVTQSSRYLVKRTGEKVFLECVQDMDHENMFWYRQDPGLGLRLIYFSYDVKMKEKGDIPEGYSVSREKKERFSLILESASTNQTSMYLCASSFPWASGSLSYEQYFGPGTRLTVT.

The V and J genes are TRBV5-4 and TRBJ1-2; D gene ambiguous. Germline-derived CDR1 and CDR2 are SGHNT and YYREEE (reference sequence). Trimming stripped 0 bases from V and 12 bases from J, with 18 bases between. The CDR3 has 14 residues. The DNA of the CDR3 is TGTGCCAGCAGCTTGGTTATGAGTGAGCGGAGGCACACCTTC. It is translated as CASSLVMSERRHTF.